This T cell receptor beta chain appears in the sequencing data of a study of cytomegalovirus exposure and HLA in healthy donors. The PCR had 60 Vbeta and 13 Jbeta primers. TCRdb's copy holds only in-frame clones and misses some; the assay was immunoSEQ multiplex PCR. The sample consists of about 130,000 clones, approximately 80% of them appearing once. The germline V gene has CDR1 SGDLS and CDR2 YYNGEE. Trimming at V came to 4 bases and at J to 3 bases, leaving 12 bases not matched to a gene. CDR3 length: 17 residues. Sequencing input: PBMCs. The sequence was collected from a middle-aged woman in good health and CMV-seropositive. The V call is TRBV9, the J call TRBJ2-1; 8 bases are shared with TRBD2. CDR3 region: CASSPIGGTRRYNEQFF. DNA of the CDR3: TGTGCCAGCAGCCCCATAGGCGGGACTAGACGCTACAATGAGCAGTTCTTC.